This T cell receptor (beta chain) appears in the sequencing data of a study of OX40 agonist ivuxolimab in advanced cancers. V was clipped by 2 bases and J by 5 bases, with 15 bases between them. Per germline, CDR1 LNHDA and CDR2 SQIVND (reference sequence). This CDR3 contains 15 residues. Assay used: immunoSEQ multiplex PCR; TCRdb lists only in-frame clones, some missing. The sample consists of fewer than 120,000 clones, approximately 89% of them appearing once. The input for sequencing was CD4+ or CD8+ T cells sorted from blood, taken in a trial of the OX40 agonist ivuxolimab. The chain combines TRBV19 with TRBJ1-2, with a possible D match to TRBD1 (6 bases). This sequence was found in an adult with an advanced solid tumor such as melanoma, head and neck, liver or kidney cancer. CDR3 protein: CASSIKVQGRYGYTF. CDR3 bases: TGTGCCAGTAGTATAAAAGTCCAGGGGAGATATGGCTACACCTTC.